These T cell receptor beta chains were read from a single sample in a study of OX40 agonist ivuxolimab in advanced cancers. Sequencing was performed with immunoSEQ multiplex PCR; in TCRdb, only in-frame clones are kept and a portion is missing. The data show around 58,000 clones, approximately 86% seen once. This specimen consisted of CD4+ or CD8+ T cells sorted from blood, obtained in a trial of the OX40 agonist ivuxolimab. All receptors come from an adult with an advanced solid tumor such as melanoma, head and neck, liver or kidney cancer. CDR3s include the opening cysteine and the closing phenylalanine or tryptophan. The D gene is left open where the match is weak. Size values are once, few and many counts, or a class for expanded clones, and some rows have none.

CDR3aa	CDR3nt	len	d_gene	v_gene	j_gene	abundance
CASSSGRQGFSNQPQHF	TGTGCCAGCAGCTCGGGTCGTCAGGGTTTTAGCAATCAGCCCCAGCATTTT	17	-	TRBV13	TRBJ1-5	-
CASSWGRTGVGGTEAFF	TGTGCCAGCAGTTGGGGGAGGACAGGGGTAGGCGGAACTGAAGCTTTCTTT	17	TRBD1	TRBV28	TRBJ1-1	-
CSVEGIGDRGHYNEQFF	TGCAGCGTTGAGGGTATAGGGGACAGGGGGCACTACAATGAGCAGTTCTTC	17	TRBD1	TRBV29-1	TRBJ2-1	-
CASSKTEQETQYF	TGTGCCAGCAGCAAGACGGAGCAAGAGACCCAGTACTTC	13	-	TRBV5-6	TRBJ2-5	-
CASSLVIWGHEQYF	TGTGCCAGCAGCTTAGTTATCTGGGGGCACGAGCAGTACTTC	14	-	TRBV7-8	TRBJ2-7	-
CASSLAKGVGTDTQYF	TGTGCCAGCAGCTTGGCGAAGGGGGTCGGCACAGATACGCAGTATTTT	16	-	TRBV5-4	TRBJ2-3	-
CASSPPAGNEQYF	TGTGCCAGCAGCCCCCCGGCGGGCAACGAGCAGTACTTC	13	-	TRBV11-3	TRBJ2-7	-
CATSQPGAGGVSYNEQFF	TGTGCCACCAGCCAGCCGGGGGCGGGCGGGGTCTCCTACAATGAGCAGTTCTTC	18	-	TRBV4-2	TRBJ2-1	-
CASSPTAGAIRDTQYF	TGTGCCAGCAGCCCAACCGCCGGGGCGATTCGGGATACGCAGTATTTT	16	-	TRBV13	TRBJ2-3	-
CASSFGGVYNEQFF	TGTGCCAGCAGCTTTGGGGGGGTGTACAATGAGCAGTTCTTC	14	TRBD2	TRBV7-8	TRBJ2-1	-
CATVIPDRVGEKLFF	TGTGCCACCGTTATTCCGGACAGGGTAGGGGAAAAACTGTTTTTT	15	TRBD1	TRBV19	TRBJ1-4	-
CASSFNLPAGSTHTGELFF	TGCGCCAGCAGTTTCAATCTGCCCGCGGGGTCAACTCACACCGGGGAGCTGTTTTTT	19	-	TRBV23-1	TRBJ2-2	-
CASREGQAPLGPQHF	TGCGCCAGCAGAGAAGGACAGGCCCCTTTGGGGCCCCAGCATTTT	15	TRBD1	TRBV5-1	TRBJ1-5	once
CASSAHDLLGDTQYF	TGTGCCAGCAGCGCACACGACTTATTGGGAGATACGCAGTATTTT	15	-	TRBV9	TRBJ2-3	-
CASSHGGNQPQHF	TGCGCCAGCAGCCATGGCGGTAATCAGCCCCAGCATTTT	13	-	TRBV4-3	TRBJ1-5	-
CASSIEAMGETQYF	TGTGCCAGTAGTATAGAGGCGATGGGGGAGACCCAGTACTTC	14	-	TRBV19	TRBJ2-5	-
CASSQGQGFLNEQFF	TGTGCCAGCAGCCAAGGACAGGGATTCCTAAATGAGCAGTTCTTC	15	TRBD1	TRBV6-5	TRBJ2-1	-
CASSFRGGGEQYF	TGTGCCAGCAGTTTTAGAGGTGGAGGCGAGCAGTACTTC	13	-	TRBV28	TRBJ2-7	few
CASIGRLNTEAFF	TGTGCCAGCATCGGACGGTTGAACACTGAAGCTTTCTTT	13	-	TRBV11-2	TRBJ1-1	once
CASSPAGAQGGEQYF	TGTGCCAGCTCACCAGCCGGGGCACAGGGTGGCGAGCAGTACTTC	15	-	TRBV18	TRBJ2-7	-
CASSWTGSNQPQHF	TGTGCCAGCAGTTGGACAGGGAGCAATCAGCCCCAGCATTTT	14	TRBD1	TRBV27	TRBJ1-5	-
CASSQDRGVGNEQFF	TGCGCCAGCAGCCAAGATCGGGGGGTTGGCAATGAGCAGTTCTTC	15	TRBD2	TRBV4-3	TRBJ2-1	-
CASSIGGEDTEAFF	TGTGCCAGCAGCATAGGGGGAGAGGACACTGAAGCTTTCTTT	14	-	TRBV6-5	TRBJ1-1	-